The 9 T cell receptor beta chains in this list originate from one sample, sequenced in a study of cytomegalovirus exposure and HLA in healthy donors. The PCR was carried out with 60 Vbeta primers and 13 Jbeta primers. TCRdb's table, derived via immunoSEQ multiplex PCR, lists solely in-frame clones and lacks some. The sample shows 130,000 or so clones, around four fifths of them seen only once. Sequenced: PBMCs. These receptors all come from a female donor in good health and CMV-seronegative.

The chain employs TRBV6-1 and TRBJ2-1; tentative D call: TRBD1 (6 bases). V lost 8 bases to trimming and J lost 0 bases, with 11 bases between them. The CDR3 sequence is 14 residues long. Germline assignment: CDR1 MNHNS and CDR2 SASEGT. The chain's CDR3 is CASLDRSSYNEQFF. The DNA for the CDR3 is TGTGCCAGCCTAGACAGGAGCTCCTACAATGAGCAGTTCTTC.

This chain joins TRBV7-2 and TRBJ2-1, with TRBD2 as a possible D gene (6 bases). Germline V gene sequence: CDR1 SGHTA, CDR2 FQGNSA. The germline V and J ends were trimmed by 0 bases and 9 bases, with 9 bases remaining between them. This CDR3 is built from 13 residues. The CDR3 is CASSLAWGGEQFF. As DNA, the CDR3 is TGTGCCAGCAGCTTAGCTTGGGGAGGTGAGCAGTTCTTC.

The V call is TRBV14, the J call TRBJ2-3; no clear D gene. Germline lookup yields CDR1 SGHDN and CDR2 FVKESK. Trimming pared 5 bases from V and 2 bases from J, leaving 17 bases between. The CDR3 loop spans 16 amino acids. CDR3 nucleotide sequence: TGTGCCAGCAGCTTTGGGCAGTTTCTCGCCACAGATACGCAGTATTTT. Protein product: CASSFGQFLATDTQYF.

The genes are TRBV25-1 and TRBJ1-4; TRBD1 matches at 7 bases. This CDR3 is built from 15 residues. Germline CDR1 reads MGHDK; CDR2 reads SYGVNS. The V segment lost 0 bases and the J segment 5 bases; nucleotides outside the gene matches: 3. The CDR3 DNA reads as TGTGCCAGCAGTGAATATACAGGGGTAAATGAAAAACTGTTTTTT. This gives the protein CASSEYTGVNEKLFF.

This rearrangement joins TRBV7-9 to TRBJ1-4; TRBD1 might be the D (5 bases). The CDR3 spans 15 residues. Per the germline V gene, CDR1 is SEHNR and CDR2 is FQNEAQ (reference sequence). V lost 4 bases to trimming and J lost 0 bases, with 9 bases between them. CDR3 protein: CASSSRGATNEKLFF. DNA of the CDR3: TGTGCCAGCAGCTCCCGGGGGGCAACTAATGAAAAACTGTTTTTT. The full variable domain, rest sourced from reference TRBV7-9 and TRBJ1-4, is DTGVSQNPRHKITKRGQNVTFRCDPISEHNRLYWYRQTLGQGPEFLTYFQNEAQLEKSRLLSDRFSAERPKGSFSTLEIQRTEQGDSAMYLCASSSRGATNEKLFFGSGTQLSVL.

This clone was picked up a small number of times. This sample includes further DNA sequences coding for the same CDR3. This chain links TRBV2 with TRBJ1-1, with D perhaps TRBD1 (5 bases). V lost 2 bases and J 1 base, leaving 5 bases between the germline ends. The CDR3 covers 13 residues. Germline CDR1 SNHLY, CDR2 FYNNEI. As DNA, the CDR3 is TGTGCCAGCAGTGAACAGGGGAACACTGAAGCTTTCTTT. It is translated as CASSEQGNTEAFF.

The J gene is TRBJ2-1, the V gene TRBV2, with 11 bases matching TRBD1. The CDR3 spans 16 residues. With 6 bases clipped from V and 5 bases from J, the junction kept 9 bases outside the gene matches. Germline CDR1 reads SNHLY; CDR2 reads FYNNEI. For the CDR3, the DNA is TGTGCCAGCAGGAAGAGGACAGGGGGCATAGACAATGAGCAGTTCTTC. Amino acid sequence: CASRKRTGGIDNEQFF.

The CDR3 region has the DNA TGTGCCAGCAGCCGAAGCGGGACTATCTCCTACGAGCAGTACTTC. As protein: CASSRSGTISYEQYF. V is TRBV5-4 and J is TRBJ2-7, with 7 bases fitting TRBD2. Trimming took 4 bases from V and 0 from J; bases not matched to a gene: 7. The CDR3 has 15 residues. Per germline, CDR1 SGHNT and CDR2 YYREEE (reference sequence).

The chain has TRBV4-2 and TRBJ1-1; tentative D call: TRBD1 (5 bases). V was cut by 4 bases and J by 0 bases, with 9 bases left in between. Germline-derived CDR1 and CDR2 are LGHNA and YNFKEQ. CDR3 length: 14 amino acids. The CDR3 nucleotides are TGTGCCAGCAGCCGCCGGGGGTTGAACACTGAAGCTTTCTTT. Translating gives CASSRRGLNTEAFF.